This section outlines one T cell receptor beta chain sequence together with its context. Its antigen is unidentified. This sample is drawn from a study of cytomegalovirus exposure and HLA in healthy donors. Study findings and constraints: In vitro confirmation showed a few CMV-associated chains to be CMV antigen specific. It was found in a later analysis that first-cohort TCR clusters tended to co-occur in the 100 to 150 validation repertoires.

Generated by immunoSEQ multiplex PCR, the TCRdb table keeps only in-frame clones and is missing some. The sample contains tens of thousands of clones, approximately 97% of which appear only once. Germline loops: CDR1 MDHEN, CDR2 SYDVKM. There are 16 residues in the CDR3. Trimming pared 5 bases from V and 6 bases from J, leaving 23 bases between. A roughly 130-subject validation cohort, separate from the approximately 690-subject first cohort, supplied the donors. The chain combines TRBV28 with TRBJ2-7; tentatively, D is TRBD2 (6 bases). This receptor was obtained from a woman aged 18-29 years in good health and CMV-seropositive. The sequenced sample was PBMCs. The CDR3 loop reads CASSPVGGVVMGEQYF. The CDR3 bases are TGTGCCAGCAGTCCCGTCGGGGGAGTTGTGATGGGCGAGCAGTACTTC.